A single sample gave rise to the 13 T cell receptor beta chains below, sequenced in a study of blood T cell repertoires in COVID-19. The data were produced by immunoSEQ multiplex PCR, yet TCRdb's version contains in-frame clones alone and is incomplete. This sample has about 350,000 clones, with roughly 86% found just once. Sequences were obtained from PBMCs or T cells enriched from blood (not recorded which). The receptors come from a woman aged 30 to 39 who had been exposed to COVID-19.

This clone has a handful of counts. V gene TRBV2 combines with J gene TRBJ1-1; D might be TRBD1 (6 bases). The CDR3 runs 13 residues. The germline V gene encodes CDR1 SNHLY and CDR2 FYNNEI. The V gene lost 0 bases and the J gene lost 11 bases, with 13 bases spanning the gap. The CDR3 is CASSEALGTTAFF. DNA for the CDR3: TGTGCCAGCAGTGAAGCGCTCGGGACAACCGCTTTCTTT.

The chain joins TRBV15 to TRBJ2-3, with a tentative D call TRBD2 (6 bases). This CDR3 region has 16 residues. In germline, CDR1 is LNHNV, CDR2 YYDKDF (reference sequence). V lost 2 bases and J lost 5, with 17 bases in between. For the CDR3, the DNA is TGTGCCACCAGCAGATCTCAGCGGGCAGCTGGAGATACGCAGTATTTT. Translating gives CATSRSQRAAGDTQYF.

This clone was seen just once. The J gene is TRBJ1-3, the V gene TRBV7-2; a weak D match, TRBD1 (5 bases). The germline V and J ends were trimmed by 5 bases and 2 bases, with 13 bases remaining between them. CDR3 size: 15 residues. From germline, CDR1 is SGHTA and CDR2 FQGNSA. The CDR3 reads CASSPGTFTGNTIYF. CDR3 coding DNA: TGTGCCAGCAGCCCAGGGACTTTTACTGGAAACACCATATATTTT.

The chain carries TRBV24-1 and TRBJ1-1; D gene uncertain. V was trimmed by 4 bases and J by 14 bases, leaving 16 bases between them. CDR1 is KGHDR and CDR2 is SFDVKD in the germline V gene. The CDR3 sequence is 12 residues long. CDR3: CATSDRQEREFF. The CDR3 coding sequence is TGTGCCACCAGTGACAGGCAGGAGAGGGAATTCTTT.

The chain couples TRBV6-2 or TRBV6-3 to TRBJ2-5, with D maybe TRBD2 (6 bases). Trimming cost V 2 bases and J 1 base, with 14 bases left between them. The CDR3 has 16 residues. Germline values: CDR1 MNHEY, CDR2 SVGEGT. The CDR3, as DNA: TGTGCCAGCAGTTACCCCGGACTACCGGGCCAAGAGACCCAGTACTTC. Protein product: CASSYPGLPGQETQYF.

This chain joins TRBV21-1 and TRBJ2-5; the listed D gene, TRBD2, was not tested against the DNA. TRBV21-1 is a known pseudogene. The CDR3 sequence is 17 residues long. The CDR3 nucleotides read TGTGCCAGCAGCATCTCCGGACTAGCGGGAGGGAGGGAGACCCAGTACTTC. It yields the protein CASSISGLAGGRETQYF.

This clone was counted a single time. The rearrangement joins TRBV28 to TRBJ1-5; D is undetermined. V lost 7 bases to trimming and J lost 6 bases, with 19 bases between them. The CDR3 has 15 amino acids. Germline V gene lookup returns CDR1 MDHEN and CDR2 SYDVKM. CDR3 loop: CASTTRPDSGQPQHF. CDR3 nucleotide sequence: TGTGCCAGCACTACTCGGCCAGATTCAGGTCAGCCCCAGCATTTT.

V and J are TRBV18 and TRBJ2-1; 7 nucleotides line up with TRBD1. Germline loops: CDR1 KGHSH, CDR2 LQKENI. V shed 8 bases and J 1 base; nucleotides not matched to a gene: 8. This CDR3 has 15 amino acids. CDR3 protein: CASTHRDRSYNEQFF. CDR3 bases: TGTGCCAGCACTCATCGGGACAGATCCTACAATGAGCAGTTCTTC. The full variable domain, its missing parts supplied by reference TRBV18 and TRBJ2-1, is NAGVMQNPRHLVRRRGQEARLRCSPMKGHSHVYWYRQLPEEGLKFMVYLQKENIIDESGMPKERFSAEFPKEGPSILRIQQVVRGDSAAYFCASTHRDRSYNEQFFGPGTRLTVL.

The rearrangement links TRBV2 to TRBJ1-4, with 7 positions matching TRBD1. The ends lost 2 bases at V and 0 bases at J; junction bases unmatched: 0. Germline V lookup: CDR1 SNHLY, CDR2 FYNNEI. The CDR3 runs to 15 residues. CDR3 protein: CASSEQGATNEKLFF. As DNA, the CDR3 is TGTGCCAGCAGTGAACAGGGGGCAACTAATGAAAAACTGTTTTTT.

The V and J genes are TRBV5-1 and TRBJ2-1, with D perhaps TRBD2 (6 bases). V lost 0 bases to trimming and J lost 6 bases, with 7 bases between them. The germline CDR1 and CDR2 sequences are SGHRS and YFSETQ. The CDR3 covers 13 residues. CDR3 DNA sequence: TGCGCCAGCAGCTTGGGGACTACCAATGAGCAGTTCTTC. This translates into CASSLGTTNEQFF.

The chain's CDR3 is CAWSPGVRENNEQFF. DNA of the CDR3: TGTGCCTGGAGTCCCGGGGTCCGGGAAAACAATGAGCAGTTCTTC. The chain has TRBV30 and TRBJ2-1; perhaps TRBD2 as D (5 bases). Per the germline V gene, CDR1 is GTSNPN and CDR2 is SVGIG (reference sequence). V was trimmed by 2 bases and J by 5 bases, leaving 16 bases between them. CDR3 length equals 15 residues.

V gene TRBV7-8 combines with J gene TRBJ1-3; D remains ambiguous. In germline, CDR1 is SGHVS, CDR2 FQNEAQ. V lost 5 bases, J lost 4 bases, and 6 bases lay in between. The CDR3 sequence is 12 residues long. This chain's CDR3 is CASSPPGNTIYF. DNA for the CDR3: TGTGCCAGCAGCCCTCCCGGAAACACCATATATTTT.

This clone was seen just once. The V and J genes are TRBV7-3 and TRBJ2-3; TRBD2 aligns across 8 bases. J was trimmed by 0 bases and V by 5 bases; bases with no gene match: 7. The CDR3 loop spans 16 amino acids. Germline V gene lookup returns CDR1 SGHTA and CDR2 FQGTGA. The CDR3 DNA follows: TGTGCCAGCAGCGGGGGTACTAGCGGTAGCACAGATACGCAGTATTTT. This translates into CASSGGTSGSTDTQYF.